This TCR beta chain was captured in a study of T cells in Graves' hyperthyroidism and ophthalmopathy. Regarding the study as a whole: Model-based prediction identified ophthalmopathy a median 6.5 months prior to its onset.

Among the patients, aged 18 to 65, hyperthyroidism was newly diagnosed and had lasted under 2 months. Used for diagnoses were clinical symptoms, serum thyroxine and TRAb, thyroid ultrasound and orbital computed tomography. Sampled blood dates from first hyperthyroidism diagnosis, and it precedes any ophthalmopathy symptoms. For this clonotype: Its antigen is currently unknown.

Germline CDR1 reads SGHAT; CDR2 reads FQNNGV. The V segment lost 5 bases and the J segment 5 bases; nucleotides outside the gene matches: 7. The CDR3 contains 14 residues. Template material for amplifying TCR beta CDR3 regions consisted of RNA transcripts. With the HTBI primer set, the TCR CDR3 went through a first round of RT-PCR. TCRdb redid the calling of the multiplex PCR reads with MiXCR, one entry per CDR3 protein. The table records over 700,000 distinct CDR3 sequences, about 19% of them present only once. The origin of this receptor is a woman between 50 and 59 years old with Graves' hyperthyroidism that later progressed to Graves' ophthalmopathy. The chain has TRBV11-2 and TRBJ2-7; 9 bases line up with TRBD2. The sample comprised blood. CDR3 sequence (DNA): TGTGCCAGCAGCCAACGGACTAGCGCTAACGAGCAGTACTTC. Protein product: CASSQRTSANEQYF.